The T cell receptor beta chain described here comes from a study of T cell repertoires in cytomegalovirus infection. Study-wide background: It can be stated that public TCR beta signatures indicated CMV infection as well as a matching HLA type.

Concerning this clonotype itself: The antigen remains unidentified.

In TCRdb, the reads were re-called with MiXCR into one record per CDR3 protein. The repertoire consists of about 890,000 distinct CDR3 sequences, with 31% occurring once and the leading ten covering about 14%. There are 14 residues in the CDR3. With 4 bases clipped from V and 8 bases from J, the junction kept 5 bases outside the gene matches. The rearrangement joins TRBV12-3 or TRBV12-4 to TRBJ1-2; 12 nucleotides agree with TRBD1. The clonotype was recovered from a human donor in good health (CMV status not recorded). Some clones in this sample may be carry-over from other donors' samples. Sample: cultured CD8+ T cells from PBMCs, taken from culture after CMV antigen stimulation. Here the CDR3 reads CASSWGQGAQGYTF. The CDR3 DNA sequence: TGTGCCAGCAGTTGGGGACAGGGGGCTCAGGGCTACACCTTC.